The 30 T cell receptor beta chains listed next were all sequenced from one sample in a study of blood T cells in healthy people across ages. Together with a sample-barcoded 5' primer, a J-beta primer mix was included in a second PCR lasting 7 to 11 cycles. One entry per CDR3 protein, called by TCRdb with MiXCR from the 5' RACE reads. Of 650,000 to 800,000 distinct CDR3 sequences listed, roughly 44% are singletons. Sample: blood. All receptors derive from a man between 60 and 70 years old in good health.

The chain joins TRBV4-3 to TRBJ2-1; 8 bases fit TRBD1. J was trimmed by 7 bases and V by 3 bases; bases with no gene match: 5. This CDR3 is 14 amino acids long. Germline V CDR1 and CDR2: LGHNA, YSLEER. The CDR3 DNA sequence: TGCGCCAGCAGCCACCGACAGGGGAGGAATGAGCAGTTCTTC. Translated, it gives CASSHRQGRNEQFF.

In its sample, this clonotype was seen a few times. The chain uses TRBV20-1 and TRBJ2-5; 9 bases map to TRBD2. This CDR3 region has 16 residues. Unmatched junction bases numbered 13, after V lost 3 bases and J lost 5 bases. Looked up from germline, CDR1 is DFQATT and CDR2 is SNEGSKA (reference sequence). The CDR3 is CSARGLAGPTWETQYF. CDR3 DNA sequence: TGCAGTGCTAGGGGGCTAGCGGGGCCTACCTGGGAGACCCAGTACTTC.

This clonotype was found a few times. The chain is built from TRBV14 and TRBJ2-1; 7 bases match TRBD2. The trim removed 2 bases at V and 6 bases at J, leaving 1 base unmatched. The CDR3 has 13 amino acids. The germline CDR1 and CDR2 sequences are SGHDN and FVKESK. This CDR3 is CASSQPGGNEQFF. As DNA, the CDR3 is TGTGCCAGCAGCCAACCGGGAGGCAATGAGCAGTTCTTC.

The chain carries TRBV29-1 and TRBJ2-6, with D maybe TRBD1 (5 bases). There are 13 residues in the CDR3. V was clipped by 7 bases and J by 6 bases, with 13 bases between them. Germline assignment: CDR1 SQVTM and CDR2 ANQGSEA. The CDR3 DNA sequence: TGCAGCGGAGCGCAGGGTAAGGCCAACGTCCTGACTTTC. It specifies CSGAQGKANVLTF. The variable domain in full, completed from reference TRBV29-1 and TRBJ2-6, reads SAVISQKPSRDICQRGTSLTIQCQVDSQVTMMFWYRQQPGQSLTLIATANQGSEATYESGFVIDKFPISRPNLTFSTLTVSNMSPEDSSIYLCSGAQGKANVLTFGAGSRLTVL.

This clonotype appeared a single time. The chain recombines TRBV27 with TRBJ2-1; 9 nucleotides line up with TRBD1. Near its end, the DNA agrees better with TRBJ2-7, so the J call may be wrong. The CDR3 spans 17 residues. Germline V gives CDR1 MNHEY, CDR2 SMNVEV (reference sequence). The CDR3 nucleotides read TGTGCCAGCAGTCTAGGGGGGGGAGGGACAGGGTACAATGAGCAGTACTTC. This gives the protein CASSLGGGGTGYNEQYF.

There are many counts of this clonotype. This chain links TRBV12-3 or TRBV12-4 with TRBJ2-3; 8 nucleotides match TRBD2. The CDR3 extends over 15 amino acids. V trimming: 5 bases; J trimming: 0 bases; junction bases outside the gene matches: 4. The CDR3 protein is CASSPKRGSTDTQYF. The CDR3 coding sequence is TGTGCCAGCAGTCCGAAGCGGGGGAGCACAGATACGCAGTATTTT.

V gene TRBV24-1 combines with J gene TRBJ2-3; D might be TRBD1 (6 bases). Trimming shortened V by 1 base and J by 2 bases, and 12 bases separated the two germline ends. The CDR3 covers 16 residues. Per the germline V gene, CDR1 is KGHDR and CDR2 is SFDVKD. CDR3 region: CATSDFGQQVTDTQYF. The DNA of the CDR3 is TGTGCCACCAGTGATTTCGGACAGCAAGTCACAGATACGCAGTATTTT.

The chain employs TRBV7-2 and TRBJ2-7; 14 nucleotides align to TRBD2. The trim removed 3 bases at V and 0 bases at J, leaving 13 bases unmatched. The CDR3 consists of 20 residues. Germline-derived CDR1 and CDR2 are SGHTA and FQGNSA. The CDR3 reads CASSLGGRGLAGESSYEQYF. In nucleotides, the CDR3 is TGTGCCAGCAGCTTGGGAGGTCGGGGACTAGCGGGGGAGAGCTCCTACGAGCAGTACTTC.

This clonotype was detected only a few times. The chain links TRBV4-1 to TRBJ2-7; D unclear. Germline V gives CDR1 MGHRA, CDR2 YSYEKL. This CDR3 region has 16 residues. V dropped 5 bases and J dropped 4 bases, with 21 bases sitting between them. In DNA form, the CDR3 reads TGCGCCAGCAGCTCCAGCGTCGGGTTGGGTCTTTACGAGCAGTACTTC. Amino acid sequence: CASSSSVGLGLYEQYF.

V gene TRBV2 combines with J gene TRBJ1-2; D is perhaps TRBD1 (6 bases). This CDR3 contains 12 residues. Germline loops: CDR1 SNHLY, CDR2 FYNNEI. V dropped 7 bases and J dropped 5 bases, with 11 bases sitting between them. The CDR3 reads CASKDRSYGYTF. CDR3 nucleotides: TGTGCCAGCAAAGACAGGTCATATGGCTACACCTTC. Together with reference TRBV2 and TRBJ1-2, the CDR3 gives the full variable domain: EPEVTQTPSHQVTQMGQEVILRCVPISNHLYFYWYRQILGQKVEFLVSFYNNEISEKSEIFDDQFSVERPDGSNFTLKIRSTKLEDSAMYFCASKDRSYGYTFGSGTRLTVV.

This clonotype has a single count. The rearrangement uses TRBV7-2 and TRBJ1-5, with TRBD1 as a possible D gene (5 bases). V lost 5 bases and J 3 bases, leaving 14 bases between the germline ends. This CDR3 region has 15 residues. CDR1 SGHTA and CDR2 FQGNSA come from the germline V gene. CDR3 sequence reads: CASSQTAGANQPQHF. CDR3 coding DNA: TGTGCCAGCAGCCAGACAGCCGGGGCCAATCAGCCCCAGCATTTT.

This clonotype has only a few counts. This rearrangement joins TRBV25-1 to TRBJ1-2, with TRBD1 matching 10 bases. CDR1 and CDR2 (germline): MGHDK, SYGVNS. The CDR3 runs 15 residues. Trimming at V came to 4 bases and at J to 7 bases, leaving 9 bases not matched to a gene. CDR3 sequence reads: CASSVDRGIESGYTF. The CDR3 DNA sequence: TGTGCCAGCAGTGTGGACAGGGGGATTGAGAGTGGCTACACCTTC.

In this sample, this clonotype turned up many times. A much larger clonotype is one base distant, so this may be a read error. The rearrangement uses TRBV2 and TRBJ2-7, with a tentative D call TRBD1 (5 bases). The CDR3 runs 16 residues. Trimming removed 3 bases from V and 7 bases from J, with 22 bases in between. Germline loops: CDR1 SNHLY, CDR2 FYNNEI. The CDR3 nucleotides are TGTGCCAGCAGTGATTGGGTGGGGCTGCGCTACAATGAGCAGTACTTC. Protein: CASSDWVGLRYNEQYF. The variable domain in full, with the rest retrieved from reference TRBV2 and TRBJ2-7, is EPEVTQTPSHQVTQMGQEVILRCVPISNHLYFYWYRQILGQKVEFLVSFYNNEISEKSEIFDDQFSVERPDGSNFTLKIRSTKLEDSAMYFCASSDWVGLRYNEQYFGPGTRLTVT.

This chain uses TRBV6-2 or TRBV6-3 with TRBJ2-1, with TRBD2 identical over 10 bases. Germline assignment: CDR1 MNHEY and CDR2 SVGEGT. This CDR3 spans 17 amino acids. V was pared by 5 bases and J by 2 bases, with 9 bases of the junction left unmatched. The CDR3 reads CASSPNSAGGPYNEQFF. CDR3 sequence (DNA): TGTGCCAGCAGTCCCAACTCAGCGGGGGGGCCCTACAATGAGCAGTTCTTC.

A few counts support this clonotype. In DNA form, the CDR3 reads TGTGCCAGCAGCTTGCCTTCGGGACAGAGCTACGAGCAGTACTTC. This sequence encodes CASSLPSGQSYEQYF. The rearrangement links TRBV5-6 to TRBJ2-7; 7 positions match TRBD1. Germline values: CDR1 SGHDT, CDR2 YYEEEE. This CDR3 has 15 residues. With 1 base clipped from V and 3 bases from J, the junction kept 7 bases outside the gene matches.

Only a few counts were recorded for this clonotype. The chain combines TRBV4-3 with TRBJ2-1; TRBD2 matches at 10 bases. The CDR3 has 16 amino acids. The V gene's germline CDR1 is LGHNA and CDR2 YSLEER. J was trimmed by 5 bases and V by 5 bases; bases with no gene match: 9. DNA of the CDR3: TGCGCCAGCAGCGAATTGGAGCGGGGGGGACACAATGAGCAGTTCTTC. It translates to CASSELERGGHNEQFF.

J is TRBJ2-7 and V is TRBV30, with D possibly being TRBD2 (6 bases). Germline CDR1 reads GTSNPN; CDR2 reads SVGIG (reference sequence). The CDR3 sequence is 15 residues long. V was shortened by 0 bases and J by 4 bases, with 16 bases between the two germline ends. The CDR3 protein is CAWSVHGGAGYEQYF. Written as DNA, the CDR3 is TGTGCCTGGAGTGTCCATGGAGGGGCCGGTTACGAGCAGTACTTC.

This clonotype was detected many times. The chain uses TRBV3-1 and TRBJ2-1; the D gene is possibly TRBD2 (6 bases). V lost 2 bases to trimming and J lost 9 bases, with 8 bases between them. CDR3 length equals 12 residues. The germline CDR1 and CDR2 sequences are LGHDT and YNNKEL (reference sequence). CDR3 amino acids: CASSQNSGEQFF. DNA of the CDR3: TGTGCCAGCAGCCAAAATAGCGGTGAGCAGTTCTTC.

This chain's CDR3 is CASSLGSLGSYEQYF. The DNA of the CDR3 is TGTGCCAGCAGCTTAGGATCCCTAGGGTCCTACGAGCAGTACTTC. V gene TRBV7-2 combines with J gene TRBJ2-7; unclear D gene. Germline V CDR1 and CDR2: SGHTA, FQGNSA. Trimming shortened V by 1 base and J by 1 base, and 11 bases separated the two germline ends. The CDR3 totals 15 residues. The full variable domain, in which reference TRBV7-2 and TRBJ2-7 provide the parts outside the CDR3, is GAGVSQSPSNKVTEKGKDVELRCDPISGHTALYWYRQSLGQGLEFLIYFQGNSAPDKSGLPSDRFSAERTGGSVSTLTIQRTQQEDSAVYLCASSLGSLGSYEQYFGPGTRLTVT.

The rearrangement joins TRBV12-5 to TRBJ2-1, with D perhaps TRBD1 or TRBD2 (5 bases each). V was shortened by 5 bases and J by 9 bases, with 11 bases between the two germline ends. The CDR3 is made up of 12 amino acids. In germline, CDR1 is LGHNT, CDR2 FRNRAP. The CDR3 spells CASGPPGGEQFF. The DNA of the CDR3 is TGTGCTAGTGGTCCCCCTGGGGGTGAGCAGTTCTTC.

The chain uses TRBV19 and TRBJ1-2; D gene uncertain. The length of the CDR3 is 14 residues. Germline-derived CDR1 and CDR2 are LNHDA and SQIVND (reference sequence). The V end lost 7 bases, the J end lost 8 bases, and 20 bases lay between the germline ends. The DNA for the CDR3 is TGTGCCAGTACCTTGGCTGAGGGCAGATTGGGCTACACCTTC. Translation: CASTLAEGRLGYTF.

The CDR3 sequence is CASSLTQGTYEQYF. Here the CDR3 DNA reads TGCGCCAGCAGCTTGACCCAGGGGACCTACGAGCAGTACTTC. V usage is TRBV5-1 and J usage is TRBJ2-7; perhaps TRBD1 as D (6 bases). Germline V gives CDR1 SGHRS, CDR2 YFSETQ. With 1 base removed from V and 2 bases from J, the gap between germline ends came to 10 bases. The CDR3 extends over 14 amino acids.

This chain links TRBV18 with TRBJ1-6; unclear D gene. V was shortened by 2 bases and J by 10 bases, with 3 bases between the two germline ends. CDR3 length: 11 amino acids. Germline V gene sequence: CDR1 KGHSH, CDR2 LQKENI. As DNA, the CDR3 is TGTGCCAGCTCACCAAACTCACCCCTCCACTTT. This encodes CASSPNSPLHF.

The chain carries TRBV20-1 and TRBJ2-2; TRBD1 aligns across 7 bases. The CDR3 is 13 amino acids. With V trimmed by 6 bases and J by 6 bases, 7 bases remained unmatched. Germline V lookup: CDR1 DFQATT, CDR2 SNEGSKA (reference sequence). CDR3: CSARDSGAGELFF. In DNA form, the CDR3 reads TGCAGTGCCCGGGACAGTGGGGCCGGGGAGCTGTTTTTT.

The J gene is TRBJ2-5, the V gene TRBV20-1; 7 nucleotides line up with TRBD2. This CDR3 has 15 amino acids. Germline V lookup: CDR1 DFQATT, CDR2 SNEGSKA (reference sequence). The junction had 9 bases not matched to a gene; V was cut back by 0 bases and J by 5 bases. In nucleotides, the CDR3 is TGCAGTGCTAGAGATCGACGAGCGGGGAAGGAGACCCAGTACTTC. This translates into CSARDRRAGKETQYF.

V gene TRBV4-3 combines with J gene TRBJ2-5; no firm D call. The CDR3 consists of 13 residues. The germline CDR1 and CDR2 sequences are LGHNA and YSLEER. With 5 bases removed from V and 2 bases from J, the gap between germline ends came to 9 bases. CDR3 bases: TGCGCCAGCAGCGCACGAGAGCAAGAGACCCAGTACTTC. This sequence encodes CASSAREQETQYF.

The rearrangement links TRBV7-9 to TRBJ2-7; D remains ambiguous. This CDR3 region has 12 residues. Trimming left V 1 base short and J 7 bases short, with 8 bases between. CDR1 and CDR2 from the germline V gene are SEHNR and FQNEAQ (reference sequence). The chain's CDR3 is CASSLVAEEQYF. CDR3 nucleotide sequence: TGTGCCAGCAGCTTAGTTGCTGAAGAGCAGTACTTC.

Notes on this clonotype: One end of the junction is discordant with germline, which a read error may explain. The V and J genes are TRBV27 and TRBJ1-6; no definite D call. CDR1 is MNHEY, CDR2 SMNVEV, per germline (reference sequence). This CDR3 region has 15 residues. CDR3: CASRTGLVYNPPLHF. The DNA of the CDR3 is TGTGCCAGCAGGACCGGACTCGTCTATAATCCACCCCTCCACTTT.

This clonotype was observed a few times. The chain recombines TRBV27 with TRBJ2-6; D remains ambiguous. Germline V gene data show CDR1 as MNHEY and CDR2 as SMNVEV (reference sequence). The CDR3 runs 14 residues. With 2 bases removed from V and 2 bases from J, the gap between germline ends came to 4 bases. CDR3 sequence: CASSLETGANVLTF. The CDR3 region has the DNA TGTGCCAGCAGTTTAGAAACTGGGGCCAACGTCCTGACTTTC.

The chain carries TRBV6-2 or TRBV6-3 and TRBJ2-1; D is unresolved. V lost 2 bases, J lost 9 bases, and 8 bases lay in between. CDR3 length: 12 amino acids. Germline CDR1 is MNHEY and CDR2 is SVGEGT. The DNA for the CDR3 is TGTGCCAGCAGTTACCGGACGGCTGAGCAGTTCTTC. Translation gives CASSYRTAEQFF.